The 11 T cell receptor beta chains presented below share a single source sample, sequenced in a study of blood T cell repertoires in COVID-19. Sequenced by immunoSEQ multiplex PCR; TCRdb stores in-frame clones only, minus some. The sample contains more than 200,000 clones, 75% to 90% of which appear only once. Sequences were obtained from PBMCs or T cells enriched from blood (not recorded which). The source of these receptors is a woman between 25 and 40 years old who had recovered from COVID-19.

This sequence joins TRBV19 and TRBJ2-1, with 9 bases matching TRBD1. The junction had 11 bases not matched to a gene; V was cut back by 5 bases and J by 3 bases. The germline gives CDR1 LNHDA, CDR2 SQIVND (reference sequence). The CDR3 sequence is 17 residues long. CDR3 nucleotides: TGTGCCAGTAGTTTCGGAGCCGGGACAGGGATCTACAATGAGCAGTTCTTC. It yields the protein CASSFGAGTGIYNEQFF.

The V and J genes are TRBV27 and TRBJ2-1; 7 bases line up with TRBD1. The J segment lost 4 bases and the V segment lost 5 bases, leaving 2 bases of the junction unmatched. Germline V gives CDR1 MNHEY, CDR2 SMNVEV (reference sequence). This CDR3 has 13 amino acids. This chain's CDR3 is CASSLDRYNEQFF. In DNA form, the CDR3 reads TGTGCCAGCAGTCTGGACAGGTACAATGAGCAGTTCTTC.

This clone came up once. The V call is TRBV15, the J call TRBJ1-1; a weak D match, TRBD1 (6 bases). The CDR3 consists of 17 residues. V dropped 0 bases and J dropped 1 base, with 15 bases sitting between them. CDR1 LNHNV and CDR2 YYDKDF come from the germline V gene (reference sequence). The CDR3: CATSRDHSTGRNTEAFF. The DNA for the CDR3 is TGTGCCACCAGCAGAGATCATTCCACAGGGCGGAACACTGAAGCTTTCTTT.

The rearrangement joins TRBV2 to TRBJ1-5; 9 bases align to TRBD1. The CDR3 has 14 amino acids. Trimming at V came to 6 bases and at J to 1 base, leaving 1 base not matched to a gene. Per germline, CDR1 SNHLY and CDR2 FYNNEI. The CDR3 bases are TGTGCCAGCAGAGGGACAGGGAGCAATCAGCCCCAGCATTTT. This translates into CASRGTGSNQPQHF.

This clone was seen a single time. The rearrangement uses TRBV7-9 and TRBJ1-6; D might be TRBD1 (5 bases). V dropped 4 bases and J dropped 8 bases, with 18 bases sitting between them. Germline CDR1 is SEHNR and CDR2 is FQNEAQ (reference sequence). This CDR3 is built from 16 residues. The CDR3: CASSYNPWGVDSPLHF. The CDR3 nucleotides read TGTGCCAGCAGCTACAACCCATGGGGGGTTGATTCACCCCTCCACTTT.

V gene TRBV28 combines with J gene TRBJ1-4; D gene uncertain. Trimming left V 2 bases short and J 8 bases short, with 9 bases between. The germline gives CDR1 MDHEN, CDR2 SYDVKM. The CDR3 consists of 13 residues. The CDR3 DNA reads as TGTGCCAGCAGTTTAGGGCAGGTCGAAAAACTGTTTTTT. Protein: CASSLGQVEKLFF. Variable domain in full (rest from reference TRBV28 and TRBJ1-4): DVKVTQSSRYLVKRTGEKVFLECVQDMDHENMFWYRQDPGLGLRLIYFSYDVKMKEKGDIPEGYSVSREKKERFSLILESASTNQTSMYLCASSLGQVEKLFFGSGTQLSVL.

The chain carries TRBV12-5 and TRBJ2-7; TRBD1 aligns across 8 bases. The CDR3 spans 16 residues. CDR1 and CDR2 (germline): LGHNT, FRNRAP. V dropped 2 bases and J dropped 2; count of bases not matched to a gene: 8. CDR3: CASGLPRDRFAYEQYF. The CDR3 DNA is TGTGCTAGTGGTTTGCCGCGGGACAGGTTCGCCTACGAGCAGTACTTC.

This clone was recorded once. The CDR3 loop reads CASRWTARTEAFF. The CDR3 DNA is TGTGCCAGCAGGTGGACAGCCCGCACTGAAGCTTTCTTT. The chain joins TRBV6-5 to TRBJ1-1; D might be TRBD1 (6 bases). Germline V gene sequence: CDR1 MNHEY, CDR2 SVGAGI. V shed 6 bases and J shed 4 bases, with 12 bases lying between them. This CDR3 region has 13 residues.

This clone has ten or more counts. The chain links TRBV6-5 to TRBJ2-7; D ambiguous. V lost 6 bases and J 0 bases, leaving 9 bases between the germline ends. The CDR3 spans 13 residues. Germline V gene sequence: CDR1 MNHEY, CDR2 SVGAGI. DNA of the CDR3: TGTGCCAGCAGGACTCTGGCCTCCTACGAGCAGTACTTC. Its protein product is CASRTLASYEQYF.

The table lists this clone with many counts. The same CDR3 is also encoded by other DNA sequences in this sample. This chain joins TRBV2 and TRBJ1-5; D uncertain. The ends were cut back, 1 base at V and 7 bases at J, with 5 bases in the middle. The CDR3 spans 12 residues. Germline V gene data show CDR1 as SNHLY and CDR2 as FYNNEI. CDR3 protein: CASSEGGQPQHF. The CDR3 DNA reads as TGTGCCAGCAGTGAAGGCGGGCAGCCCCAGCATTTT.

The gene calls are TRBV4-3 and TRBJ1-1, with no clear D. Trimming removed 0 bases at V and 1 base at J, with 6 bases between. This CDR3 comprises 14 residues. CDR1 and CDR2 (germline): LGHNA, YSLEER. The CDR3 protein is CASSQDPGNTEAFF. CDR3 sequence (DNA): TGCGCCAGCAGCCAAGATCCCGGGAACACTGAAGCTTTCTTT.